Below, one T cell receptor beta chain is given with its context. The antigen remains unidentified. The data belong to a study of shared clonotypes between healthy human individuals. Study-wide results and caveats: Among donors, clonotype sharing was expected to be affected by sequencing depth. Rarefaction demonstrated incomplete sorted-subset sequencing despite large depth.

TCRdb keeps only in-frame clones here, not all; method: immunoSEQ multiplex PCR. Of 630,000 or so clones listed, about 98% are singletons. V lost 0 bases to trimming and J lost 6 bases, with 12 bases between them. CDR3 length: 14 residues. The germline gives CDR1 SEHNR, CDR2 FQNEAQ (reference sequence). Naive CD8 cells lacked CD45RO, underwent positive selection for CCR7 and left out terminally differentiated effector memory CD45RA+ cells. Sequenced: naive CD8+ T cells sorted from blood. The chain joins TRBV7-9 to TRBJ2-7; D is possibly TRBD2 (5 bases). The source is a man aged 30 to 39 in good health. The CDR3 nucleotides are TGTGCCAGCAGCTTAGCGAGGGCGGGTGCCGAGCAGTACTTC. Its translation is CASSLARAGAEQYF.